These T cell receptor beta chains were read from a single sample in a study of OX40 agonist ivuxolimab in advanced cancers. Libraries were prepared by immunoSEQ multiplex PCR; TCRdb keeps only in-frame clonotypes and omits some of them. Counted here are roughly 24,000 clones, about 87% occurring once; the ten biggest clones make up around 29%. The material sequenced was CD4+ or CD8+ T cells sorted from blood, taken in a trial of the OX40 agonist ivuxolimab. The receptors were sampled from an adult with an advanced solid tumor such as melanoma, head and neck, liver or kidney cancer. Both conserved end residues are trimmed from each CDR3. D genes are given only for firm matches. Where a row states a size, it is once, few, many or the class of an expanded clone; other rows omit it.

D,V,size,J,CDR3
TRBD1,TRBV5-1,.,TRBJ2-2,ASSTSGTGAGELF
.,TRBV5-4,.,TRBJ1-1,ASSLRGIMNTEAF
.,TRBV30,few,TRBJ1-1,AWSVPGGRWAF
.,TRBV9,.,TRBJ1-2,ASSQLTSGTGGYT
.,TRBV5-8,.,TRBJ2-7,ASRGGNHYEQY
.,TRBV11-3,.,TRBJ2-6,ASSPGHQAGLT
.,TRBV10-2,few,TRBJ2-2,ASTGSWELF
.,TRBV29-1,few,TRBJ2-3,SVGDNSGRTDTQY
TRBD2,TRBV28,.,TRBJ2-3,ASSSGLAGGTDTQY
.,TRBV28,.,TRBJ2-3,ASSFSSPTDTQY
TRBD1,TRBV19,.,TRBJ1-1,ASSRDRGRTEAF
.,TRBV19,.,TRBJ1-2,ASSFRRSGMDYGYT
.,TRBV5-3,.,TRBJ2-1,ARSLLSQVGVGYNEQF
.,TRBV5-1,.,TRBJ1-4,ASSFRARDINEKLF
.,TRBV5-6,.,TRBJ1-1,ASNTGNTEAF
TRBD1,TRBV5-4,.,TRBJ2-1,ASSRNPGQVYNEQF
.,TRBV7-9,.,TRBJ2-5,ASSIQGTVQY
TRBD1,TRBV5-4,.,TRBJ1-1,ASSRAGGNTEAF
TRBD1,TRBV18,.,TRBJ1-1,ASSPGTGLIFEAF
.,TRBV5-4,.,TRBJ2-5,ASSSNAQGETQY
.,TRBV30,.,TRBJ1-3,AWSVLHASSGNTIY
TRBD1,TRBV11-2,.,TRBJ1-4,ASSFGTGIKEKLF
.,TRBV5-1,.,TRBJ1-5,ASSLGSGGPGNQPQH
TRBD1,TRBV28,.,TRBJ2-5,ASSRRDSQETQY
.,TRBV2,.,TRBJ1-1,ASSEVVGTEAF
.,TRBV21-1,once,TRBJ1-1,ASSKRVPPTLNTEAF
TRBD1,TRBV6-6,.,TRBJ2-7,ASRRQGPYEQY
.,TRBV5-1,.,TRBJ1-5,ASSPGPYSNQPQH
TRBD1,TRBV7-8,once,TRBJ2-5,ASSHSTGTKETQY